This T cell receptor beta chain was observed in a study of vaccination effects on CD4 cells after COVID-19 (dated by TCRdb to 2022 to 2024). Concerning the study at large: Each participant got two doses of an mRNA SARS-CoV-2 vaccine, either BNT162b2 or mRNA-1273. In both COVID-19 convalescent patients and infection-naive vaccine recipients, the study compared SARS-CoV-2 spike-specific CD4+ TCR repertoires from before mRNA vaccination with those from after it. A total of 10 COVID-19 convalescent patients and a handful of SARS-CoV-2-naive healthy vaccine recipients were included in the full study. Cultures from other donors in the study were sequenced with the Oncomine TCR Beta short-read assay on an Illumina iSeq 100.

This clone turned up a few times. This clone's antigen is unknown. The record has no base qualities; no much larger clone is one base away. Including the terminal cysteine and phenylalanine, the CDR3 comprises 15 residues. Only the CDR3 portion is preserved as DNA: 45 bases, with reading frame beginning at the first base. V was cut back by 4 bases and J by 0 bases, leaving a gap of 10 bases between them. CDR1 and CDR2, per the germline V gene, are KGHSH and LQKENI. In the ViraFEST assay, PBMC were stimulated with viral peptide pools, and TCR sequencing was then used to find antigen-specific CD4+ T cell clonotypes based on their expansion. After about 10 days of culture, CD4+ T cells were isolated with the EasySep CD4+ T cell isolation kit. The absence of prior SARS-CoV-2 infection in healthy vaccine recipients was confirmed by negative nucleocapsid antibodies before and after vaccination. Approximately 2 million PBMC per well were cultured in IMDM with about 5% human AB serum, around 10 IU/ml IL-2 and gentamicin, plus 10 ug/ml peptides. Half of the culture medium was replaced with fresh IL-2-containing medium on days 3 and 7. Unless noted otherwise, every peptide stimulation condition was grown in triplicate wells. Using Ficoll-Paque Plus gradient centrifugation, PBMC were separated from whole blood and then either used fresh or cryopreserved at -140C. The spike proteins of SARS-CoV-2 and of the common cold coronaviruses HCoV-NL63, HCoV-OC43 and HCoV-229E were spanned by overlapping peptide pools. The QIAamp micro DNA kit was used to extract genomic DNA from the cultured CD4+ T cells.

Points the paper makes about the study in general: Limitations of the study were the small number of convalescent patients and the absence of early post-infection timepoints. In healthy vaccine recipients, vaccine-induced clones were almost all SARS-CoV-2 mono-reactive, with only 1 of 255 cross-reactive with common cold coronaviruses. Marked clonal contraction was observed in both infection-induced and vaccine-induced clones at late post-vaccination timepoints, consistent with waning T cell responses.

Library preparation was by the immunoSEQ multiplex PCR assay. DNA from the CD4+ T cells that had been cultured and isolated underwent TCR beta CDR3 sequencing. The paper's processing steps were these. The analysis removed non-productive TCR sequences, trimmed reads to the CDR3 region, and retained only CDR3s that were 7 or more amino acids long. Antigen-specific clonotypes were identified using the MANAFEST web app by comparison of expansion in peptide wells against reference cultures. To count as positive, a clone had to show expansion at FDR<0.05 compared with the reference and with all other wells, an odds ratio above 5, and a frequency above 0.1% in two replicate wells. Clonotypes significantly expanded in SARS-CoV-2 spike wells and in at least one common cold coronavirus spike condition were defined as cross-reactive. CDR3 similarity was assessed by Levenshtein distance with the stringdist R package, and unrooted trees were built with ape in R 3.6.1. In TCRdb, the immuneACCESS table is reduced to in-frame sequences with V and J assigned. These tables do not hold every clone; where another copy was compared, an unresolved V gene accounts for under half, and the others remain unexplained. From that table come the V and J calls and clone size; the DNA was used to work out D and trimming. The sample records 50,000 to 75,000 clones, 75% to 85% of which are singletons. About 2.5% of the sample is in the top ten clones.

The rearranged segments are TRBV18 and TRBJ1-5; no D segment can be confidently identified. This specimen was CD4+ T cells from PBMCs cultured with HCoV-229E spike peptides, taken before COVID-19 vaccination. In the paper's terms, the cell subset or site label means: HCoV-229E spike overlapping peptide pool stimulation. The clonotype originates from a human donor who received a COVID-19 vaccine. The CDR3 reads as follows: CASSLDQNSNQPQHF. Read as DNA, the sequence is TGTGCCAGCTCACTAGACCAGAATAGCAATCAGCCCCAGCATTTT.